Sequencing of this T cell receptor beta chain was carried out in a study of CD8 T cells in ankylosing spondylitis. Whole-study findings and limits: Clones linked to disease were reported to show significant enrichment in matched ankylosing spondylitis synovial fluid.

This clonotype was recorded many times. What it binds is not known. From germline, CDR1 is DFQATT and CDR2 SNEGSKA (reference sequence). The CDR3 contains 14 residues. V lost 4 bases and J lost 1, with 13 bases in between. TCRdb recomputed calls from the 5' RACE reads with MiXCR, one row per CDR3 protein. The sample records approximately 220,000 distinct CDR3 sequences, around a quarter being singletons. This TCR came from a male donor with ankylosing spondylitis or in good health (not recorded which). The genes are TRBV20-1 and TRBJ2-5; D not certain. Sequenced sample: blood, either unsorted or a sorted T cell fraction (not recorded which). The chain's CDR3 is CSAKNIQTQETQYF. The CDR3 bases are TGCAGTGCTAAAAACATCCAAACCCAAGAGACCCAGTACTTC.